This T cell receptor (beta chain) was sequenced for a study of blood T cells in healthy people across ages. Whole-study findings and limits: The unsorted PBMCs prevented any conclusive comparison of naive versus antigen-experienced cells. Older individuals had lower TCR beta diversity per million T cells (the decline was roughly linear).

The sample holds a few counts of this clonotype. The antigen is not known. Germline assignment: CDR1 MNHNS and CDR2 SASEGT. Trimming took off 0 bases at V and 0 bases at J, with 11 bases between the two ends. The CDR3 extends over 17 amino acids. The second PCR ran about 7 to 12 cycles with a sample-barcoded 5' primer and J-beta primers. TCRdb independently ran MiXCR on the 5' RACE reads; one entry per CDR3 protein. Of some 880,000 distinct CDR3 sequences listed, around 36% are singletons. V and J are TRBV6-1 and TRBJ1-4, with D perhaps matching TRBD1 (6 bases). The sequence derives from a man aged 18-30 years in good health. Sequences were obtained from blood. CDR3 nucleotide sequence: TGTGCCAGCAGTGAAGCTAGGGGGGGAGCAACTAATGAAAAACTGTTTTTT. This translates into CASSEARGGATNEKLFF.